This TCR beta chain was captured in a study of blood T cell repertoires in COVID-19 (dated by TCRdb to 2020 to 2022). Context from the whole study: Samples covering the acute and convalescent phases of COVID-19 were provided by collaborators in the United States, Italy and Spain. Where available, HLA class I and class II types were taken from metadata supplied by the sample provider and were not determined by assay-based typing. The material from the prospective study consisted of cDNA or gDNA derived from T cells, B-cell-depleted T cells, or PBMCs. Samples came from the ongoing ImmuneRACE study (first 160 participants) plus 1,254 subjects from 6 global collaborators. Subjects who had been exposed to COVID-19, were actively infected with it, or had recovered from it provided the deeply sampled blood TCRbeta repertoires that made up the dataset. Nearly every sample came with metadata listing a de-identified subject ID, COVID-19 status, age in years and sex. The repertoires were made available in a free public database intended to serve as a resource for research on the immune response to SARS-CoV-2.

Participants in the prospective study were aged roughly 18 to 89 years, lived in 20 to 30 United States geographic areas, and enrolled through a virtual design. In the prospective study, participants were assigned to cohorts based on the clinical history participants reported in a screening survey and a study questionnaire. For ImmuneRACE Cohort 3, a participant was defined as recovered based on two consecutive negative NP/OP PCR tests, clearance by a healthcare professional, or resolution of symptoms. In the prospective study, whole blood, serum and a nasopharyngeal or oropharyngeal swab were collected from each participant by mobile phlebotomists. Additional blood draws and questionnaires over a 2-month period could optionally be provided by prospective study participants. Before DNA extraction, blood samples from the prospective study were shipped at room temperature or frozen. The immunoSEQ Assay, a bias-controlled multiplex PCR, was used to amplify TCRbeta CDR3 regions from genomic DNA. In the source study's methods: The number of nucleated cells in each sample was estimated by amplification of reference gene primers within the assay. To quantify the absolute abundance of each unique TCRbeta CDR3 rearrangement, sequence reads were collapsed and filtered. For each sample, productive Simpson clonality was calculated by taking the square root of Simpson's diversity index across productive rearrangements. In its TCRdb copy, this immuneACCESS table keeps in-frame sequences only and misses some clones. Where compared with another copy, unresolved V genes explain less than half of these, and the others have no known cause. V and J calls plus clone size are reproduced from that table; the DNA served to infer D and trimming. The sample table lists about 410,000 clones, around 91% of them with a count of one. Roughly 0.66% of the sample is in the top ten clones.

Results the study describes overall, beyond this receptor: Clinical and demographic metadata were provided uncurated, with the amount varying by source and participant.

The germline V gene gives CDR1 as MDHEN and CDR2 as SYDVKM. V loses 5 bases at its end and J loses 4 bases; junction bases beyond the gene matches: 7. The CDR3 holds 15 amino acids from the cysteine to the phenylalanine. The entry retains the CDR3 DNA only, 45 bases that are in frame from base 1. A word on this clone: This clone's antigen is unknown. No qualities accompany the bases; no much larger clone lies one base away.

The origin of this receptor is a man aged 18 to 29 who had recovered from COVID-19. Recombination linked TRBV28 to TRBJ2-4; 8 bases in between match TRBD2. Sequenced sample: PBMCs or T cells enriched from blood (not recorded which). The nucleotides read TGTGCCAGCAGTCCCGCCGGGGGGGAAAAAAACATTCAGTACTTC. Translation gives CASSPAGGEKNIQYF.